This T cell receptor beta chain was sequenced in a study of cytomegalovirus exposure and HLA in healthy donors. While unrecorded immune exposures were likely, the donors were nominally healthy when sampled. Primers for the PCR totalled 60 Vbeta and 13 Jbeta. Produced via immunoSEQ multiplex PCR; TCRdb's table is partial and in-frame only. The sample data list fewer than 250,000 clones. Of note for this clone: Its antigen is not identified.

Whole-study results and caveats: Immune exposure information available was restricted to CMV serostatus.

Germline loops: CDR1 MNHEY, CDR2 SMNVEV (reference sequence). This CDR3 contains 15 residues. The ends lost 5 bases at V and 6 bases at J; junction bases unmatched: 9. The chain employs TRBV27 and TRBJ2-7; 11 positions match TRBD2. The sample taken for sequencing was PBMCs. This sequence originates from a woman younger than 45 in good health and CMV-seropositive. CDR3 region: CASSPFSGRAREQYF. In nucleotides, the CDR3 is TGTGCCAGCAGTCCCTTTAGCGGGAGGGCCCGCGAGCAGTACTTC.